The 29 T cell receptor beta chains listed next were all sequenced from one sample in a study of T cell repertoires in cytomegalovirus infection (dated by TCRdb to between 2017 and 2020). TCRdb lists the instrument as Illumina HiSeq 1500. Using fastp trimming at Q25 and MiXCR clonotype assembly, TCRdb reanalyzed the public sequencing data and kept in-frame beta chains. Identical CDR3 protein sequences are pooled into one entry, listed with their most common genes and DNA. The sample table holds 300,000 or so distinct CDR3 sequences, of which around 9.1% were seen once. Less than 3% of the sample rests with the top ten. Sequenced: PBMCs. These receptors all stem from a human donor in good health (CMV status not recorded). Some clones in this sample may be carry-over from other donors' samples.

This clonotype was observed many times. This chain uses TRBV20-1 with TRBJ2-7; TRBD2 might be the D (6 bases). CDR3 length: 14 amino acids. Germline CDR1 DFQATT, CDR2 SNEGSKA (reference sequence). The V gene lost 1 base and the J gene lost 7 bases, with 17 bases spanning the gap. The CDR3 protein is CSARGHRDSEEQYF. CDR3 nucleotide sequence: TGCAGTGCTAGAGGGCACCGGGACTCCGAGGAGCAGTACTTC.

This clonotype was found many times. The V call is TRBV10-3, the J call TRBJ2-1; maybe TRBD1 (6 bases). Trimming removed 4 bases at V and 5 bases at J, with 15 bases between. The CDR3 consists of 15 residues. Germline V lookup: CDR1 ENHRY, CDR2 SYGVKD. CDR3 in DNA: TGTGCCATCAGTGTACCAGGGGCGAAACACAATGAGCAGTTCTTC. This codes for CAISVPGAKHNEQFF.

The V gene is TRBV18, the J gene TRBJ2-7; D is unclear. The CDR3 has 14 residues. From germline, CDR1 is KGHSH and CDR2 LQKENI. The V gene lost 3 bases and the J gene lost 1 base, with 10 bases spanning the gap. The CDR3 region is CASSPVSESYEQYF. The CDR3 DNA sequence: TGTGCCAGCTCACCGGTATCAGAATCCTACGAGCAGTACTTC.

The V gene is TRBV14, the J gene TRBJ1-4; a weak D match, TRBD1 (5 bases). V dropped 1 base and J dropped 2 bases, with 8 bases sitting between them. The germline V gene has CDR1 SGHDN and CDR2 FVKESK. This CDR3 spans 15 amino acids. This chain's CDR3 is CASSQVAGTNEKLFF. The CDR3 DNA reads TGTGCCAGCAGCCAAGTGGCAGGGACTAATGAAAAACTGTTTTTT.

As for this clonotype: A read error may be the cause here, since a much bigger clone is one base away. No conserved phenylalanine or tryptophan is present at the end of the CDR3, so a read error is the likely explanation. The chain employs TRBV15 and TRBJ2-7; D gene unclear. This CDR3 has 14 residues. V gave up 0 bases and J gave up 3 bases, with 9 bases separating them. Germline CDR1 and CDR2: LNHNV and YYDKDF (reference sequence). The CDR3, as DNA: TGTGCCACCAGCAGAGATCGGGCGGACTACGAGCAGTACGGC. Translation: CATSRDRADYEQYG.

V usage is TRBV28 and J usage is TRBJ1-2; D perhaps matches TRBD1 (5 bases). Trimming took 8 bases from V and 0 from J, leaving 10 bases between them. This CDR3 is built from 13 residues. Germline V gives CDR1 MDHEN, CDR2 SYDVKM. In DNA form, the CDR3 reads TGTGCCAGCGTGAGACAGTCTAACTATGGCTACACCTTC. Amino acid sequence: CASVRQSNYGYTF.

The sample holds many counts of this clonotype. This chain connects TRBV5-5 to TRBJ2-1; tentative D call: TRBD1 (6 bases). The CDR3 is 15 residues long. Per germline, CDR1 SGHKS and CDR2 YYEKEE (reference sequence). Trimming cost V 0 bases and J 2 bases, with 9 bases left between them. The CDR3 region is CASSLDRAPYNEQFF. In DNA, the CDR3 is TGTGCCAGCAGCTTGGACAGGGCCCCCTACAATGAGCAGTTCTTC.

The chain has TRBV20-1 and TRBJ1-5; D is undetermined. The CDR3 is 14 amino acids. The germline V gene has CDR1 DFQATT and CDR2 SNEGSKA (reference sequence). Between the trimmed V and J ends, which lost 5 bases and 0 bases, there was a span of 11 bases. The CDR3 DNA is TGCAGTGCTTCCCCTGACTATAGCAATCAGCCCCAGCATTTT. Translating it yields CSASPDYSNQPQHF.

With respect to this clonotype: A much larger clonotype is one base distant, so this may be a read error. The chain couples TRBV5-5 to TRBJ2-1, with a tentative D call TRBD1 (6 bases). The germline V gene encodes CDR1 SGHKS and CDR2 YYEKEE (reference sequence). The CDR3 runs to 15 residues. The CDR3 loop is CARSSGTPAGLEQFF. The CDR3 region has the DNA TGTGCCCGCAGCTCCGGGACACCTGCTGGTCTTGAGCAGTTCTTC.

This clonotype was detected ten times or more. V gene TRBV7-8 combines with J gene TRBJ2-1, with D hard to call. This CDR3 has 15 residues. The germline V gene has CDR1 SGHVS and CDR2 FQNEAQ. V lost 2 bases and J 7 bases, leaving 15 bases between the germline ends. The CDR3 region is CASSLPPNRVNEQFF. In DNA, the CDR3 is TGTGCCAGCAGCTTACCGCCGAACCGGGTAAATGAGCAGTTCTTC.

Notes on this clonotype: One junction end disagrees with the germline gene, perhaps due to a read error. The chain links TRBV5-3 to TRBJ1-2; 7 nucleotides line up with TRBD1. TRBV5-3 carries the ORF label, with uncertain function. This CDR3 contains 14 residues. Written as DNA, the CDR3 is TGTGCCAGCAGCTTACCGGGACAGAGCTATGGCTACACCTTC. Amino acids: CASSLPGQSYGYTF.

This clonotype was counted only a few times. This chain connects TRBV28 to TRBJ2-7, with D perhaps assigned TRBD1 or TRBD2 (6 bases each). The CDR3 has 14 residues. Trimming removed 6 bases at V and 4 bases at J, with 16 bases between. Germline V gene lookup returns CDR1 MDHEN and CDR2 SYDVKM. The CDR3 DNA is TGTGCCAGCAGCACCCCCGGGGGCCGGTACGAGCAGTACGTC. The encoded protein is CASSTPGGRYEQYV.

This clonotype occurred many times. The rearrangement links TRBV7-9 to TRBJ1-1; D gene uncertain. Trimming removed 1 base at V and 5 bases at J, with 8 bases between. From germline, CDR1 is SEHNR and CDR2 FQNEAQ (reference sequence). The CDR3 contains 13 residues. In nucleotides, the CDR3 is TGTGCCAGCAGCTTAGAAGGTCCGACTGAAGCTTTCTTT. Protein sequence: CASSLEGPTEAFF.

This clonotype was counted ten times or more. This chain links TRBV19 with TRBJ2-1; 10 bases agree with TRBD1. Germline V gene sequence: CDR1 LNHDA, CDR2 SQIVND (reference sequence). V was clipped by 7 bases and J by 6 bases; unmatched bases: 6. This CDR3 contains 14 residues. Here the CDR3 reads CASTWDRGGNEQFF. In nucleotides, the CDR3 is TGTGCCAGTACTTGGGACAGGGGAGGCAATGAGCAGTTCTTC. Using reference TRBV19 and TRBJ2-1 for the parts outside the CDR3, the full variable domain is DGGITQSPKYLFRKEGQNVTLSCEQNLNHDAMYWYRQDPGQGLRLIYYSQIVNDFQKGDIAEGYSVSREKKESFPLTVTSAQKNPTAFYLCASTWDRGGNEQFFGPGTRLTVL.

The genes are TRBV7-6 and TRBJ1-4; 7 positions agree with TRBD1. Germline trimming cut 8 bases from V and 0 bases from J; bases unmatched to any gene: 6. The CDR3 runs to 15 residues. CDR1 SGHVS and CDR2 FNYEAQ come from the germline V gene. The CDR3 protein is CASAPGTATNEKLFF. CDR3 coding DNA: TGTGCCAGCGCCCCCGGGACAGCAACTAATGAAAAACTGTTTTTT.

This clonotype was counted many times. The CDR3 is CASSLVGGTDTQYF. The CDR3 nucleotides read TGTGCCAGCAGCTTAGTTGGGGGCACAGATACGCAGTATTTT. This chain joins TRBV7-2 and TRBJ2-3; the D is unclear. The CDR3 sequence is 14 residues long. V was cut by 1 base and J by 1 base, with 6 bases left in between. From germline, CDR1 is SGHTA and CDR2 FQGNSA.

This clonotype has a count of ten or more. The gene calls are TRBV29-1 and TRBJ1-2, with D uncertain. Germline CDR1 SQVTM, CDR2 ANQGSEA. Trimming removed 1 base at V and 4 bases at J, with 7 bases between. This CDR3 is 12 amino acids long. The CDR3 sequence is CSVEGGIYGYTF. The CDR3 DNA is TGCAGCGTTGAAGGAGGAATCTATGGCTACACCTTC.

This clonotype was recorded many times. The V call is TRBV7-3, the J call TRBJ2-1; D possibly matches TRBD1 or TRBD2 (5 bases each). Germline V gene lookup returns CDR1 SGHTA and CDR2 FQGTGA. The CDR3 length is 14 residues. V was pared by 3 bases and J by 4 bases, with 10 bases between. The CDR3: CASSLGEPYNEQFF. The CDR3 region has the DNA TGTGCCAGCAGCTTGGGGGAACCATACAATGAGCAGTTCTTC. The variable domain in full, completed from reference TRBV7-3 and TRBJ2-1, reads GAGVSQTPSNKVTEKGKYVELRCDPISGHTALYWYRQSLGQGPEFLIYFQGTGAADDSGLPNDRFFAVRPEGSVSTLKIQRTERGDSAVYLCASSLGEPYNEQFFGPGTRLTVL.

Points on this clonotype: Since a much larger clone is just one base distant, this may be a read error. The rearrangement uses TRBV11-2 and TRBJ1-2; D is possibly TRBD1 (6 bases). The CDR3 runs 16 residues. Looked up from germline, CDR1 is SGHAT and CDR2 is FQNNGV. The CDR3 DNA reads TGTGCCAGCAGCTACTACAGGGACCAAATAAACTATGGCTGCACCTTC. Residues: CASSYYRDQINYGCTF.

This clonotype was observed many times. The chain links TRBV7-2 to TRBJ2-1; D may be TRBD1 (5 bases). CDR1 is SGHTA and CDR2 is FQGNSA in the germline V gene. The V end lost 5 bases, the J end lost 4 bases, and 12 bases lay between the germline ends. This CDR3 spans 14 amino acids. The chain's CDR3 is CASSRPRAYNEQFF. In DNA form, the CDR3 reads TGTGCCAGCAGCCGCCCCAGGGCTTACAATGAGCAGTTCTTC. The full variable domain, rest sourced from reference TRBV7-2 and TRBJ2-1, is GAGVSQSPSNKVTEKGKDVELRCDPISGHTALYWYRQSLGQGLEFLIYFQGNSAPDKSGLPSDRFSAERTGGSVSTLTIQRTQQEDSAVYLCASSRPRAYNEQFFGPGTRLTVL.

This clonotype showed up just a few times. The V call is TRBV20-1, the J call TRBJ2-3; either TRBD1 or TRBD2 may supply D (5 bases each). Germline V gene sequence: CDR1 DFQATT, CDR2 SNEGSKA (reference sequence). The germline V and J ends were trimmed by 1 base and 0 bases, with 17 bases remaining between them. This CDR3 spans 17 amino acids. The chain's CDR3 is CSARGSGPATSTDTQYF. CDR3 bases: TGCAGTGCTAGAGGCTCGGGGCCAGCAACTAGCACAGATACGCAGTATTTT.

This clonotype was observed many times. The rearrangement links TRBV6-6 to TRBJ2-1, with 8 bases aligning to TRBD2. CDR3 length equals 15 residues. V lost 6 bases, J lost 4 bases, and 8 bases stayed unmatched. CDR1 is MNHNY and CDR2 is SVGAGI in the germline V gene (reference sequence). The CDR3 region is CASRRGGSIYNEQFF. The CDR3, as DNA: TGTGCCAGCAGACGCGGGGGGAGTATATACAATGAGCAGTTCTTC.

The chain joins TRBV5-1 to TRBJ2-5; D perhaps matches TRBD2 (6 bases). CDR3 length: 15 amino acids. Trimming pared 1 base from V and 4 bases from J, leaving 14 bases between. Germline lookup yields CDR1 SGHRS and CDR2 YFSETQ. In DNA, the CDR3 is TGCGCCAGCAGCTTGCGGGGCGGGGCGGCAGAGACCCAGTACTTC. This encodes CASSLRGGAAETQYF.

This clonotype was counted at least ten times. This chain uses TRBV2 with TRBJ2-1; tentative D call: TRBD2 (5 bases). V gave up 9 bases and J gave up 7 bases, with 16 bases separating them. This CDR3 spans 13 amino acids. Germline V lookup: CDR1 SNHLY, CDR2 FYNNEI. CDR3 loop: CASPGGLKNEQFF. CDR3 in DNA: TGTGCCAGTCCTGGCGGGCTAAAGAATGAGCAGTTCTTC.

The table lists this clonotype with many counts. V usage is TRBV7-2 and J usage is TRBJ2-3; D might be TRBD1 (5 bases). The length of the CDR3 is 15 residues. CDR1 and CDR2 from the germline V gene are SGHTA and FQGNSA. The V and J ends lost 0 bases and 4 bases respectively, with 11 bases between them. CDR3 protein: CASSLAGPLADTQYF. CDR3 DNA: TGTGCCAGCAGCTTAGCGGGGCCGCTGGCAGATACGCAGTATTTT.

V gene TRBV25-1 combines with J gene TRBJ2-1; 9 positions match TRBD1. CDR3 length: 13 residues. Germline assignment: CDR1 MGHDK and CDR2 SYGVNS. The V and J ends lost 6 bases and 4 bases, in that order; junction bases with no gene match: 1. CDR3 bases: TGTGCCAGCAGACAGGGGGCATACAATGAGCAGTTCTTC. Protein product: CASRQGAYNEQFF.

This clonotype occurred many times. CDR3 nucleotide sequence: TGTGCCAGCAGTTACGGAGGTGAGGGGGCCCGCGGGGAGCAGTTCTTC. Translation gives CASSYGGEGARGEQFF. The chain uses TRBV6-2 or TRBV6-3 and TRBJ2-1; TRBD1 agrees at 7 bases. The CDR3 is made up of 16 amino acids. Per the germline V gene, CDR1 is MNHEY and CDR2 is SVGEGT. V lost 2 bases to trimming and J lost 10 bases; unmatched junction nucleotides: 14.

The gene calls are TRBV12-3 or TRBV12-4 and TRBJ1-3; D gene ambiguous. This CDR3 is 16 amino acids long. V lost 7 bases and J lost 1, with 17 bases in between. The CDR3 sequence is CASNVLQEYSGNTIYF. CDR3 DNA sequence: TGTGCCAGCAACGTCCTTCAGGAGTATTCTGGAAACACCATATATTTT.

This clonotype was picked up many times. The chain couples TRBV28 to TRBJ2-7, with D tentatively TRBD1 or TRBD2 (5 bases each). The V gene's germline CDR1 is MDHEN and CDR2 SYDVKM. This CDR3 is 15 amino acids long. This chain's CDR3 is CDRTCQERGSYEQYV. CDR3 nucleotide sequence: TGTGACCGGACGTGCCAAGAGAGGGGATCCTACGAGCAGTACGTC.